This T cell receptor (beta chain) was sequenced in a study of radiation and T cells in renal cell carcinoma. Time point reported: blood 4 weeks post-SBRT, at nephrectomy. Documented treatment: 15 Gy SBRT to primary tumor, nephrectomy 4 weeks later. Nephrectomy followed 15 Gy stereotactic body radiation by 4 weeks. This renal cell carcinoma was of the clear cell type. As concerns this clone: Its antigen is unidentified.

Whole-study findings and limits: From baseline, blood top tumor clonotypes peaked at 2 weeks post-radiation.

Repertoires were generated with immunoSEQ multiplex PCR, while TCRdb's copy carries only in-frame clones and drops some. This table has about 77,000 clones, around four fifths appearing once. The origin of this receptor is a woman between 55 and 75 years old with renal cell carcinoma. The starting material was blood, obtained from a patient whose treatment included radiotherapy and nephrectomy.

CDR3 nucleotides: TGCGCCAGCAGCTGGACAGGGGCTACGAACACCGGGGAGCTGTTTTTT. It yields the protein CASSWTGATNTGELFF. V usage is TRBV5-1 and J usage is TRBJ2-2; TRBD1 aligns across 9 bases. The CDR3 contains 16 residues. CDR1 and CDR2 (germline): SGHRS, YFSETQ. The V and J ends lost 3 bases and 0 bases, in that order; junction bases with no gene match: 3.